This T cell receptor beta chain was sequenced during a study of CD8+ T cells in alopecia areata. Study information: After 6 to 18 months of tofacitinib, follow-up continued 6 months off drug.

Following extraction, RNA underwent reverse transcription to cDNA, which served as the sequencing template. Generated by immunoSEQ multiplex PCR, the TCRdb table keeps only in-frame clones and is missing some. The sample has about 150,000 clones, roughly 64% seen once; the top ten hold approximately 6.5%. As for this clone: Its antigen is undetermined.

Overall study results and limits: Lesional scalp displayed greater clonality than normal scalp, most notably in alopecia totalis/universalis.

The CDR3 length is 16 residues. CDR1 and CDR2 from the germline V gene are LNHDA and SQIVND (reference sequence). The V and J ends lost 2 bases and 5 bases respectively, with 18 bases between them. The genes are TRBV19 and TRBJ2-5, with a possible D match to TRBD2 (5 bases). This TCR was sampled from a human donor with alopecia areata. The sample consisted of CD4+ T cells sorted from blood, taken at week 0. Written as DNA, the CDR3 is TGTGCCAGTAGTATAAGCGGATGGAGATCCGGTGAGACCCAGTACTTC. It encodes CASSISGWRSGETQYF.